These 14 T cell receptor beta chains were sequenced from one sample in a study of response to subunit inactivated influenza vaccine. TCRdb passed the RT-PCR reads through MiXCR, listing each CDR3 protein once. The data hold some 800,000 distinct CDR3 sequences, with about 20% observed a single time. Here the sequenced sample was PBMCs from blood, taken roughly 5 days after vaccination. Receptors were obtained from a man aged 50-59 years who received an inactivated influenza vaccine.

This chain links TRBV20-1 with TRBJ1-6; a possible D gene is TRBD1 (5 bases). V lost 6 bases, J lost 8 bases, and 14 bases lay in between. Germline CDR1 and CDR2: DFQATT and SNEGSKA (reference sequence). CDR3 length: 13 amino acids. CDR3 sequence: CSAGGRRDSPLHF. Written as DNA, the CDR3 is TGCAGTGCGGGGGGACGAAGGGATTCACCCCTCCACTTT.

This sequence joins TRBV6-1 and TRBJ2-1; TRBD2 matches 15 bases. J lost 8 bases, V lost 6 bases, and 11 bases had no gene match. Germline-derived CDR1 and CDR2 are MNHNS and SASEGT. CDR3 size: 17 residues. The CDR3 nucleotides are TGTGCCAGCAGACGATGGACTAGCGGGGGGGCTAGGGATGAGCAGTTCTTC. Protein sequence: CASRRWTSGGARDEQFF.

This chain uses TRBV28 with TRBJ2-7, with D possibly being TRBD1 (6 bases). The CDR3 sequence is 13 residues long. CDR1 is MDHEN, CDR2 SYDVKM, per germline. V lost 5 bases and J 4 bases, leaving 12 bases between the germline ends. The DNA of the CDR3 is TGTGCCAGCAGTATAACAGGGTGGTACGAGCAGTACTTC. This gives the protein CASSITGWYEQYF.

This clonotype has more than one count but fewer than ten. The chain is built from TRBV12-3 or TRBV12-4 and TRBJ2-7; 9 nucleotides align to TRBD1. The CDR3 has 14 residues. Trimming cost V 6 bases and J 6 bases; bases outside gene matches: 9. For the CDR3, the DNA is TGTGCCAGCAGCCCAGGGACAGGGATCGCCGAGCAGTACTTC. Protein sequence: CASSPGTGIAEQYF.

This clonotype was seen a few times. This chain uses TRBV6-2 or TRBV6-3 with TRBJ2-7; D possibly corresponds to TRBD1 (6 bases). Trimming took off 0 bases at V and 5 bases at J, with 14 bases between the two ends. Per the germline V gene, CDR1 is MNHEY and CDR2 is SVGEGT. The CDR3 has 15 residues. In DNA form, the CDR3 reads TGTGCCAGCAGTTACTCCCTAACAGGGTACCACGAGCAGTACTTC. Its translation is CASSYSLTGYHEQYF.

Here the CDR3 DNA reads TGTGCCAGCAGCTCGACCCTAACGAGCTCCTACAATGAGCAGTTCTTC. This translates into CASSSTLTSSYNEQFF. The chain combines TRBV7-9 with TRBJ2-1; D is unclear. Germline assignment: CDR1 SEHNR and CDR2 FQNEAQ (reference sequence). V shed 4 bases and J shed 0 bases, with 13 bases lying between them. The CDR3 is 16 amino acids.

The chain links TRBV5-1 to TRBJ2-7; the match to TRBD2 covers 9 bases. Germline CDR1 is SGHRS and CDR2 is YFSETQ. This CDR3 is 18 amino acids long. V was clipped by 0 bases and J by 0 bases; unmatched bases: 10. CDR3 in DNA: TGCGCCAGCAGCTTGGCCAACTGGCTAGCGGGACCCTCCTACGAGCAGTACTTC. Amino acids: CASSLANWLAGPSYEQYF. Together with reference TRBV5-1 and TRBJ2-7, the CDR3 gives the full variable domain: KAGVTQTPRYLIKTRGQQVTLSCSPISGHRSVSWYQQTPGQGLQFLFEYFSETQRNKGNFPGRFSGRQFSNSRSEMNVSTLELGDSALYLCASSLANWLAGPSYEQYFGPGTRLTVT.

This clonotype was seen a handful of times. This rearrangement joins TRBV5-1 to TRBJ2-7; unclear D gene. This CDR3 spans 12 amino acids. The V end lost 6 bases, the J end lost 3 bases, and 10 bases lay between the germline ends. Germline V CDR1 and CDR2: SGHRS, YFSETQ. The CDR3 region is CASKATNYEQYF. The CDR3 DNA follows: TGCGCCAGCAAGGCGACAAACTACGAGCAGTACTTC.

The V call is TRBV7-2, the J call TRBJ2-5; TRBD2 matches 9 bases. V lost 5 bases, J lost 6 bases, and 4 bases stayed unmatched. The V gene's germline CDR1 is SGHTA and CDR2 FQGNSA. The CDR3 spans 13 residues. The chain's CDR3 is CASSRTSEKTQYF. CDR3 nucleotide sequence: TGTGCCAGCAGCCGGACTAGCGAAAAGACCCAGTACTTC.

V and J are TRBV5-5 and TRBJ2-1, with TRBD1 matching over 9 bases. V dropped 5 bases and J dropped 4; count of bases not matched to a gene: 7. The CDR3 is 15 amino acids. Germline V gene sequence: CDR1 SGHKS, CDR2 YYEKEE (reference sequence). In DNA, the CDR3 is TGTGCCAGCAGGACCGGGACAGGGACTTACAATGAGCAGTTCTTC. Translating it yields CASRTGTGTYNEQFF.

There are many counts of this clonotype. At one end, the junction sequence differs from germline, possibly due to a read error. V is TRBV18 and J is TRBJ2-7, with TRBD1 identical over 9 bases. Germline values: CDR1 KGHSH, CDR2 LQKENI. This CDR3 is built from 14 residues. DNA for the CDR3: TGCGCCAGCAGTCCCGGGACAGGGATCTACGAGCAGTACTTC. It is translated as CASSPGTGIYEQYF.

The V gene is TRBV9, the J gene TRBJ2-1; D remains ambiguous. The germline V and J ends were trimmed by 0 bases and 1 base, with 8 bases remaining between them. This CDR3 spans 15 amino acids. CDR1 and CDR2 from the germline V gene are SGDLS and YYNGEE. In DNA, the CDR3 is TGTGCCAGCAGCGTAGAGGGTGAATCCTACAATGAGCAGTTCTTC. The encoded protein is CASSVEGESYNEQFF. Together with reference TRBV9 and TRBJ2-1, the CDR3 gives the full variable domain: DSGVTQTPKHLITATGQRVTLRCSPRSGDLSVYWYQQSLDQGLQFLIQYYNGEERAKGNILERFSAQQFPDLHSELNLSSLELGDSALYFCASSVEGESYNEQFFGPGTRLTVL.

This clonotype came up a few times. The V and J genes are TRBV12-3 or TRBV12-4 and TRBJ2-1, with TRBD2 identical over 9 bases. The CDR3 extends over 15 amino acids. Unmatched junction bases numbered 2, after V lost 3 bases and J lost 2 bases. CDR3 nucleotide sequence: TGTGCCAGCAGTTTTGGCGGGGGGGCCTACAATGAGCAGTTCTTC. It translates to CASSFGGGAYNEQFF.

In its sample, this clonotype was seen many times. The gene calls are TRBV21-1 and TRBJ1-5; the D segment call TRBD1 is taken from the table without a DNA check. TRBV21-1 is a listed pseudogene. This CDR3 spans 18 amino acids. The CDR3 nucleotides are TGTGCCAGCAGCTCCCGGGACAGGGACAGGTATAGCAATCAGCCCCAGCATTTT. This codes for CASSSRDRDRYSNQPQHF.